This TCR beta chain derives from a study of blood T cell repertoires in COVID-19. As for the study in general: Spain, Italy and the United States supplied samples that represented acute and convalescent COVID-19.

Assay: immunoSEQ multiplex PCR; the TCRdb copy retains only in-frame clones and omits some. The data hold some 76,000 clones, with about nine tenths observed a single time. V lost 0 bases and J lost 10; bases outside the gene matches: 12. Germline lookup yields CDR1 SGHRS and CDR2 YFSETQ. This CDR3 spans 17 amino acids. The chain recombines TRBV5-1 with TRBJ1-6; 8 bases fit TRBD1. Sample: peripheral blood. This receptor was identified in a woman aged 18-35 years with acute or convalescent COVID-19. CDR3 DNA sequence: TGCGCCAGCAGCTTGGCTGGCAGGGGGCCGGAATACTCACCCCTCCACTTT. This gives the protein CASSLAGRGPEYSPLHF.